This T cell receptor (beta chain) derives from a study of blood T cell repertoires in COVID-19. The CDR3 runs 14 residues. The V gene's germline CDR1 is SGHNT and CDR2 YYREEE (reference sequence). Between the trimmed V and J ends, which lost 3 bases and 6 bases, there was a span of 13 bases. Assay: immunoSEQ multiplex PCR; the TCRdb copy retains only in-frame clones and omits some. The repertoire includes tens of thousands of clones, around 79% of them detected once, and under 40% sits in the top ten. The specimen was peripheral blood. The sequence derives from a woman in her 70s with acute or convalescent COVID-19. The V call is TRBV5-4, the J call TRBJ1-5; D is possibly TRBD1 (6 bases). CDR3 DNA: TGTGCCAGCAGCTCTCAGGGGAATAGTCAGCCCCAGCATTTT. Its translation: CASSSQGNSQPQHF.